The 12 T cell receptor beta chains in this list originate from one sample, sequenced in a study of blood T cells in healthy people across ages (dated by TCRdb to between 2014 and 2016). The library was obtained by 5' RACE. This sample was sequenced with an Illumina HiSeq 2500. A second roughly 6 to 12 cycle PCR used a sample-barcoded 5' primer and a J-beta primer mix. TCRdb reran the public reads through fastp at Q25 and MiXCR, keeping productive beta chains. CDR3 protein sequences are deduplicated, and each keeps its most common genes and DNA. Recorded for this sample are 750,000 to 850,000 distinct CDR3 sequences; approximately 25% of them occurred a single time. The biggest ten clones account for around 3.6% of the sample. This sample also appeared in a second study, on T cells of mothers and their children.

The material sequenced was blood. Source of these receptors: a boy aged 5-17 years in good health.

The CDR3 DNA is TGTGCCAGCAGTGAATCAGGGGCTGGGGCCAACGTCCTGACTTTC. Its translation is CASSESGAGANVLTF. V is TRBV25-1 and J is TRBJ2-6; TRBD1 is a possible D gene (6 bases). Trimming pared 1 base from V and 2 bases from J, leaving 6 bases between. From germline, CDR1 is MGHDK and CDR2 SYGVNS. The CDR3 has 15 residues.

This clonotype was observed a few times. A junction boundary mismatches the germline segment, possibly from a read error. V gene TRBV12-3 or TRBV12-4 combines with J gene TRBJ2-3; D gene ambiguous. The CDR3 loop spans 12 amino acids. The DNA of the CDR3 is TGTGCCGGCAGTTTGAGACCAGATACGCAGTATTTT. It is translated as CAGSLRPDTQYF.

This chain uses TRBV29-1 with TRBJ2-1, with a possible D match to TRBD1 (6 bases). With 6 bases removed from V and 6 bases from J, the gap between germline ends came to 12 bases. CDR1 is SQVTM and CDR2 is ANQGSEA in the germline V gene. The CDR3 has 12 amino acids. The CDR3 region has the DNA TGCAGCGTAACAGGGAATGGCAATGAGCAGTTCTTC. Translated: CSVTGNGNEQFF.

V usage is TRBV20-1 and J usage is TRBJ2-5, with 8 bases that match TRBD1. The J call may be incorrect, as the DNA end agrees better with TRBJ2-7. The V gene's germline CDR1 is DFQATT and CDR2 SNEGSKA (reference sequence). CDR3 size: 12 residues. This CDR3 is CSASAGGSEQYF. The CDR3 bases are TGCAGTGCTAGCGCAGGGGGCAGCGAGCAGTACTTC.

This clonotype came up a few times. The genes are TRBV20-1 and TRBJ2-7; D assignment may be TRBD1 or TRBD2 (5 bases each). This CDR3 has 14 residues. V lost 1 base and J lost 5, with 15 bases in between. Germline CDR1 and CDR2: DFQATT and SNEGSKA (reference sequence). CDR3 DNA sequence: TGCAGTGCTAGAGGGACACTAGTTTTGGACGAGCAGTACTTC. This codes for CSARGTLVLDEQYF.

This sequence joins TRBV9 and TRBJ2-5; no definite D call. In germline, CDR1 is SGDLS, CDR2 YYNGEE. The CDR3 is 14 residues long. Trimming left V 0 bases short and J 0 bases short, with 6 bases between. The CDR3: CASSVALYQETQYF. In DNA, the CDR3 is TGTGCCAGCAGCGTAGCTCTGTACCAAGAGACCCAGTACTTC.

Details on this clonotype: The junction does not match germline at one end; this may be a read error. The rearrangement uses TRBV7-9 and TRBJ1-4; D is undetermined. CDR3 length: 14 residues. The germline gives CDR1 SEHNR, CDR2 FQNEAQ (reference sequence). CDR3 nucleotides: TGTGTCAGCACCAGGTCGGGATCTAATGAAAAACTGTTTTTT. This codes for CVSTRSGSNEKLFF.

This sequence joins TRBV28 and TRBJ1-2; 7 bases line up with TRBD1. CDR1 is MDHEN and CDR2 is SYDVKM in the germline V gene. The CDR3 consists of 14 residues. The trim removed 3 bases at V and 2 bases at J, leaving 3 bases unmatched. The CDR3 region is CASSFLRGNYGYTF. The DNA of the CDR3 is TGTGCCAGCAGTTTTCTCAGGGGGAACTATGGCTACACCTTC.

The sample holds a few counts of this clonotype. The genes are TRBV7-7 and TRBJ1-2; tentative D call: TRBD1 (6 bases). CDR3 size: 12 residues. Germline CDR1 and CDR2: SSHAT and FNYEAQ (reference sequence). The CDR3 is CAVGGRAYGYTF. In DNA, the CDR3 is TGTGCTGTCGGGGGCCGAGCCTATGGCTACACCTTC.

A few counts support this clonotype. This chain connects TRBV27 to TRBJ2-1; 10 bases match TRBD2. CDR3 length: 15 residues. CDR1 is MNHEY and CDR2 is SMNVEV in the germline V gene (reference sequence). The J segment lost 7 bases and the V segment lost 4 bases, leaving 7 bases of the junction unmatched. The CDR3 here is CASSSYSGRLNEQFF. CDR3 coding DNA: TGTGCCAGCAGTTCGTATAGCGGGAGGTTAAATGAGCAGTTCTTC.

The rearrangement uses TRBV20-1 and TRBJ2-5; 8 bases agree with TRBD2. The V segment lost 5 bases and the J segment 5 bases; nucleotides outside the gene matches: 13. In germline, CDR1 is DFQATT, CDR2 SNEGSKA (reference sequence). CDR3 length: 15 amino acids. As DNA, the CDR3 is TGCAGTGCTTGGGGTCTAGCGGGCCCGGAGGAGACCCAGTACTTC. Translating it yields CSAWGLAGPEETQYF.

In DNA, the CDR3 is TGTGCCAGCGGAACCGATCAGCCCCAGCATTTT. Translating gives CASGTDQPQHF. This chain joins TRBV6-6 and TRBJ1-5; D remains ambiguous. Germline assignment: CDR1 MNHNY and CDR2 SVGAGI (reference sequence). The V end was cut by 8 bases, the J end by 5 bases, with 7 bases between. CDR3 length equals 11 residues.